This is a list of T cell receptor beta chains from one sample in a study of shared clonotypes between healthy human individuals. Clones were sequenced by immunoSEQ multiplex PCR, and TCRdb holds only the in-frame ones, with some missing. The sample yields roughly 650,000 clones, roughly 95% seen once. The material sequenced was naive CD8+ T cells sorted from blood. The receptors stem from a woman aged 25 to 39 in good health. Both conserved end residues are part of each CDR3. Each record gives: CDR3 DNA, CDR3 protein, D gene, V gene, J gene, clone size. D genes are given only for firm matches. Clone size is given for some rows only: seen once, a few or many times, or a class if the clone is expanded.

DNA: TGTGCCAGCAGCTCCGGGGGGAATCAGCCCCAGCATTTT
CDR3: CASSSGGNQPQHF
D: NA
V: TRBV7-9
J: TRBJ1-5
size: NA

DNA: TGTGCCAGCAGTCCCGGACTAGCGGGGCAAGAGACCCAGTACTTC
CDR3: CASSPGLAGQETQYF
D: TRBD2
V: TRBV27
J: TRBJ2-5
size: NA

DNA: TGTGCCAGCAGCGTAGGCCTAGCGGGATTCCGAAGCTCCTACAATGAGCAGTTCTTC
CDR3: CASSVGLAGFRSSYNEQFF
D: TRBD2
V: TRBV9
J: TRBJ2-1
size: NA

DNA: TGTGCCAGTAGTATAGGGGCAGCGGACTCTGGAAACACCATATATTTT
CDR3: CASSIGAADSGNTIYF
D: NA
V: TRBV19
J: TRBJ1-3
size: NA

DNA: TGTGCCAGCAGCTTAAGCCCTACCACCGGGGAGCTGTTTTTT
CDR3: CASSLSPTTGELFF
D: NA
V: TRBV7-6
J: TRBJ2-2
size: NA

DNA: TGTGCCTGGACTAGCGGGAGTCTGCAGCAGTACTTC
CDR3: CAWTSGSLQQYF
D: TRBD2
V: TRBV30
J: TRBJ2-7
size: NA

DNA: TGTGCCAGCAGCACCATCCGGGAGGGGGTTAGGAACACTGAAGCTTTCTTT
CDR3: CASSTIREGVRNTEAFF
D: NA
V: TRBV28
J: TRBJ1-1
size: NA

DNA: TGTGCCAGCAGTTTGGGAGACACCTACAATGAGCAGTTCTTC
CDR3: CASSLGDTYNEQFF
D: NA
V: TRBV27
J: TRBJ2-1
size: NA

DNA: TGCGCCAGCAGTGAGTCGACAGGGGTGGAGGAGCAGTACTTC
CDR3: CASSESTGVEEQYF
D: TRBD1
V: TRBV10-1
J: TRBJ2-7
size: NA

DNA: TGTGCCAGCAGTAGAGGGGACAGCACAGATACGCAGTATTTT
CDR3: CASSRGDSTDTQYF
D: NA
V: TRBV27
J: TRBJ2-3
size: NA

DNA: TGTGCCAGCAGCTTCGATAAGGAGCAGTACTTC
CDR3: CASSFDKEQYF
D: NA
V: TRBV27
J: TRBJ2-7
size: NA

DNA: TGTGCCAGCAGTTACGGGACAGGGATGAACACTGAAGCTTTCTTT
CDR3: CASSYGTGMNTEAFF
D: TRBD1
V: TRBV6-6
J: TRBJ1-1
size: NA

DNA: TGTGCCAGTAGTGGGTGGCAGTCGGCTAATGAAAAACTGTTTTTT
CDR3: CASSGWQSANEKLFF
D: NA
V: TRBV19
J: TRBJ1-4
size: NA

DNA: TGTGCCAGCAGTTTACTGGGATGGACCTACGAGCAGTACTTC
CDR3: CASSLLGWTYEQYF
D: NA
V: TRBV27
J: TRBJ2-7
size: NA

DNA: TGTGCCAGCAGCTTAATCAACGAGCAGTACTTC
CDR3: CASSLINEQYF
D: NA
V: TRBV11-2
J: TRBJ2-7
size: NA

DNA: TGTGCCAGCAGCGCAGTTCAGGATCAGCCCCAGCATTTT
CDR3: CASSAVQDQPQHF
D: NA
V: TRBV9
J: TRBJ1-5
size: NA

DNA: TGTGCCAGCAGTTTGATAGCACCCGCAACTAATGAAAAACTGTTTTTT
CDR3: CASSLIAPATNEKLFF
D: NA
V: TRBV28
J: TRBJ1-4
size: NA

DNA: TGTGCCAGCCGTGGGGAGCGAGAGCAGTACTTC
CDR3: CASRGEREQYF
D: NA
V: TRBV7-9
J: TRBJ2-7
size: NA

DNA: TGTGCCAGCAGTGAAGGCGGGGTGCCCTACGAGCAGTACTTC
CDR3: CASSEGGVPYEQYF
D: NA
V: TRBV6-1
J: TRBJ2-7
size: once

DNA: TGTGCCAGCAGTGCCGGGACAGGGGGCCACGAGCAGTACTTC
CDR3: CASSAGTGGHEQYF
D: TRBD1
V: TRBV6-1
J: TRBJ2-7
size: NA

DNA: TGTGCCAGCAGTCCGTTAGCGGAGGGCCCCTACGAGCAGTACTTC
CDR3: CASSPLAEGPYEQYF
D: NA
V: TRBV28
J: TRBJ2-7
size: NA

DNA: TGTGCCAGCAGCCCTCTAGGTGTGGCCTACGAGCAGTACTTC
CDR3: CASSPLGVAYEQYF
D: NA
V: TRBV6-5
J: TRBJ2-7
size: NA

DNA: TGTGCCAGCAGTTTTCCTTCAGCAGGGCTGAGTGAGCAGTACTTC
CDR3: CASSFPSAGLSEQYF
D: NA
V: TRBV28
J: TRBJ2-7
size: NA

DNA: TGTGCCAGCAGTGACACCGGGACAGTAAGTGGTAATGAGCAGTTCTTC
CDR3: CASSDTGTVSGNEQFF
D: TRBD1
V: TRBV2
J: TRBJ2-1
size: NA

DNA: TGTGCCAGCAGTCTCCAGACATACACTGAAGCTTTCTTT
CDR3: CASSLQTYTEAFF
D: NA
V: TRBV6-5
J: TRBJ1-1
size: NA

DNA: TGTGCCAGCAGCTCCTTAGGGGGATTTAACTATGGCTACACCTTC
CDR3: CASSSLGGFNYGYTF
D: NA
V: TRBV5-6
J: TRBJ1-2
size: NA

DNA: TGTGCCACCAACCAGGGAGGAAATAGGGAGACCCAGTACTTC
CDR3: CATNQGGNRETQYF
D: NA
V: TRBV27
J: TRBJ2-5
size: NA

DNA: TGTGCCAGCAGCTTAGTTCTGGGACAGTTGAACACTGAAGCTTTCTTT
CDR3: CASSLVLGQLNTEAFF
D: TRBD1
V: TRBV7-8
J: TRBJ1-1
size: NA

DNA: TGCGCCAGCAGCCAAGTGGGGACAGGACTTTCCTACGAGCAGTACTTC
CDR3: CASSQVGTGLSYEQYF
D: TRBD1
V: TRBV4-1
J: TRBJ2-7
size: NA

DNA: TGCGCCAGCAGCTTGGAAAGGGACAGGGGTTTCCACGAGCAGTACTTC
CDR3: CASSLERDRGFHEQYF
D: TRBD1
V: TRBV5-1
J: TRBJ2-7
size: NA

DNA: TGCGCCAGCAGCCAGGAGACTAGCGGGCTATTAAATGAGCAGTTCTTC
CDR3: CASSQETSGLLNEQFF
D: TRBD2
V: TRBV4-1
J: TRBJ2-1
size: NA

DNA: TGTGCCAGCAGCGTAGGACTAGCGGGAGGAAACACCGGGGAGCTGTTTTTT
CDR3: CASSVGLAGGNTGELFF
D: TRBD2
V: TRBV9
J: TRBJ2-2
size: once

DNA: TGTGCCAGCAGCCTGGCTTCTAGCGGGCCCTACGAGCAGTACTTC
CDR3: CASSLASSGPYEQYF
D: TRBD2
V: TRBV5-4
J: TRBJ2-7
size: NA

DNA: TGTGCCAGTAGTATCGGGGGATACTACGAGCAGTACTTC
CDR3: CASSIGGYYEQYF
D: NA
V: TRBV19
J: TRBJ2-7
size: NA

DNA: TGCGCCAGCAGCGCGGGGACAAGTAACACAGATACGCAGTATTTT
CDR3: CASSAGTSNTDTQYF
D: NA
V: TRBV5-1
J: TRBJ2-3
size: NA

DNA: TGTGCCAGCAGCCCAGTTGCCCCTTCTGAGCAGTTCTTC
CDR3: CASSPVAPSEQFF
D: NA
V: TRBV28
J: TRBJ2-1
size: NA

DNA: TGTGCCAGCAGTTCCTCAATAGCGCGCTCCTACAATGAGCAGTTCTTC
CDR3: CASSSSIARSYNEQFF
D: NA
V: TRBV28
J: TRBJ2-1
size: NA

DNA: TGTGCCAGCAGCTTAGAGGAGGGGAACACTGAAGCTTTCTTT
CDR3: CASSLEEGNTEAFF
D: NA
V: TRBV7-2
J: TRBJ1-1
size: once

DNA: TGTGCCAGCAGCACGGAGGACAGGGGGCTTTACAATGAGCAGTTCTTC
CDR3: CASSTEDRGLYNEQFF
D: TRBD1
V: TRBV9
J: TRBJ2-1
size: NA

DNA: TGTGCCAGCAGCGTAGGGAGTAGCACAGATACGCAGTATTTT
CDR3: CASSVGSSTDTQYF
D: NA
V: TRBV9
J: TRBJ2-3
size: NA

DNA: TGTGCCAGCAGCTCACAGGGGGTCAACTATGGCTACACCTTC
CDR3: CASSSQGVNYGYTF
D: TRBD1
V: TRBV5-6
J: TRBJ1-2
size: NA

DNA: TGCGCCAGCAGCGTGGGGACAGGGGTAGCCTACAATGAGCAGTTCTTC
CDR3: CASSVGTGVAYNEQFF
D: TRBD1
V: TRBV5-1
J: TRBJ2-1
size: NA

DNA: TGTGCCAGTAGTATAGCTGCCTCCTACGAGCAGTACTTC
CDR3: CASSIAASYEQYF
D: NA
V: TRBV19
J: TRBJ2-7
size: NA

DNA: TGTGCCAGCAGTTACGAGACGGCTTATGGCTACACCTTC
CDR3: CASSYETAYGYTF
D: NA
V: TRBV6-6
J: TRBJ1-2
size: NA

DNA: TGTGCCAGCAGTTTACTGGGACTAGCGGGAGGTGCAGATACGCAGTATTTT
CDR3: CASSLLGLAGGADTQYF
D: TRBD2
V: TRBV27
J: TRBJ2-3
size: NA

DNA: TGTGCCAGCAGTTACTCGGACGTCGGTGGTAATGAGCAGTTCTTC
CDR3: CASSYSDVGGNEQFF
D: NA
V: TRBV6-5
J: TRBJ2-1
size: NA

DNA: TGTGCCAGCAGCCAAGAGAATCTGGCCTACAATGAGCAGTTCTTC
CDR3: CASSQENLAYNEQFF
D: NA
V: TRBV4-2
J: TRBJ2-1
size: once

DNA: TGTGCCAGCAGCGGGGACTCCTATGGCTACACCTTC
CDR3: CASSGDSYGYTF
D: NA
V: TRBV7-9
J: TRBJ1-2
size: NA

DNA: TGTGCCAGCAGTTACGGACAGCCTAATGAAAAACTGTTTTTT
CDR3: CASSYGQPNEKLFF
D: NA
V: TRBV27
J: TRBJ1-4
size: NA

DNA: TGCGCCAGCAGCCACGTGCTAGCTAGCTATGAGCAGTTCTTC
CDR3: CASSHVLASYEQFF
D: NA
V: TRBV4-1
J: TRBJ2-1
size: NA

DNA: TGTGCCAGCAGTTTTGTTTCGGCCTTTGTTGGGGCCAACGTCCTGACTTTC
CDR3: CASSFVSAFVGANVLTF
D: NA
V: TRBV28
J: TRBJ2-6
size: NA

DNA: TGCGCCAGCAGTGAGGTGGCAGGGAATCCATACGAGCAGTACTTC
CDR3: CASSEVAGNPYEQYF
D: NA
V: TRBV10-1
J: TRBJ2-7
size: NA

DNA: TGTGCCAGCTTACCCCCTAGCGAGGACTATCACACCGGGGAGCTGTTTTTT
CDR3: CASLPPSEDYHTGELFF
D: NA
V: TRBV6-8
J: TRBJ2-2
size: NA

DNA: TGTGCCAGCAGCGAACTGGGACTAGCGGGATCTGGGGCCAACGTCCTGACTTTC
CDR3: CASSELGLAGSGANVLTF
D: TRBD2
V: TRBV2
J: TRBJ2-6
size: NA

DNA: TGTGCCAGCAGCCAAGCGAGGGGATTTCTGAAGGCTTTCTTT
CDR3: CASSQARGFLKAFF
D: NA
V: TRBV16
J: TRBJ1-1
size: NA

DNA: TGTGCCAGCAGTGAAAGGGGGACAGGGGAGGAAGCCTATGGCTACACCTTC
CDR3: CASSERGTGEEAYGYTF
D: TRBD1
V: TRBV2
J: TRBJ1-2
size: once

DNA: TGTGCCAGCAGCCCCATCCGGTTGAACACTGAAGCTTTCTTT
CDR3: CASSPIRLNTEAFF
D: NA
V: TRBV16
J: TRBJ1-1
size: NA

DNA: TGTGCCAGCAGTGAAGCGCCCCGAGACAGGGGGAAGACTGAAGCTTTCTTT
CDR3: CASSEAPRDRGKTEAFF
D: TRBD1
V: TRBV2
J: TRBJ1-1
size: NA

DNA: TGTGCCAGCAGCCCACGACAAAGACAATACGAGCAGTACTTC
CDR3: CASSPRQRQYEQYF
D: NA
V: TRBV28
J: TRBJ2-7
size: NA